This T cell receptor beta chain was sequenced for a study of blood T cells in healthy people across ages. Regarding the study as a whole: Diversity was higher, and naive CD4+ cells more numerous, in long-lived donors than in aged donors.

With a J-beta primer mix and a sample-barcoded 5' primer, a second PCR ran roughly 6 to 11 cycles. TCRdb redid the calling of the 5' RACE reads with MiXCR, one entry per CDR3 protein. The sample consists of 780,000 or so distinct CDR3 sequences, roughly 25% of them appearing once. Germline V gives CDR1 SQVTM, CDR2 ANQGSEA. The CDR3 spans 11 residues. Between the trimmed V and J ends, which lost 6 bases and 6 bases, there was a span of 11 bases. The draw of peripheral blood yielded ten milliliters from each donor. Only a few counts were recorded for this clonotype. Its antigen is still unknown. The same sample was also studied in work on T cells of mothers and their children. That study adds: Related and unrelated pairs show TCR recombination output that thymic selection shapes similarly. The authors identified no persistent microchimeric T cell clones.

The chain recombines TRBV29-1 with TRBJ1-2, with D maybe TRBD1 (5 bases). The TCR originated in a boy between 10 and 17 years old in good health. Sequencing was performed on blood. CDR3 amino acids: CSVSGTDGYTF. Here the CDR3 DNA reads TGCAGCGTCTCCGGGACGGATGGCTACACCTTC. Filled out from reference TRBV29-1 and TRBJ1-2, the complete variable domain reads SAVISQKPSRDICQRGTSLTIQCQVDSQVTMMFWYRQQPGQSLTLIATANQGSEATYESGFVIDKFPISRPNLTFSTLTVSNMSPEDSSIYLCSVSGTDGYTFGSGTRLTVV.